These T cell receptor beta chains were read from a single sample in a study of vaccination and CD4 T cells after COVID-19. Their antigens remain unidentified. One entry per CDR3 protein, called by TCRdb with MiXCR from the PCR reads. The sample yields about 20,000 distinct CDR3 sequences, 60% seen once. Sequencing used CD4+ T cells from blood, cultured in vitro, obtained after SARS-CoV-2 vaccination. The source is a human donor who had recovered from COVID-19. Both conserved end residues are trimmed from each CDR3. The order of the fields is D gene, V gene, CDR3 protein. A D gene is named only where the DNA matches it firmly.

d_gene: TRBD2
v_gene: TRBV11-1
CDR3aa: ASSRVIAGAPGELF

d_gene: TRBD2
v_gene: TRBV6-1
CDR3aa: ASMGLAGVGDTQY

d_gene: NA
v_gene: TRBV6-1
CDR3aa: ASSRQTAQPQH

d_gene: NA
v_gene: TRBV20-1
CDR3aa: SASWGGADTQY

d_gene: NA
v_gene: TRBV15
CDR3aa: ATSTGTTNEKLF

d_gene: NA
v_gene: TRBV5-4
CDR3aa: ASSLAGLQGQETQY

d_gene: TRBD1
v_gene: TRBV6-1
CDR3aa: ATRDRGTIRHNSPLH

d_gene: NA
v_gene: TRBV7-2
CDR3aa: ASSFGGGSYNSPLH

d_gene: NA
v_gene: TRBV7-2
CDR3aa: ASIPGRGLGYT

d_gene: TRBD2
v_gene: TRBV20-1
CDR3aa: SARGTSGSTDTQY

d_gene: NA
v_gene: TRBV20-1
CDR3aa: SARASPGTHTTDTQY

d_gene: NA
v_gene: TRBV7-3
CDR3aa: ASAMGVYNEQF

d_gene: NA
v_gene: TRBV6-2/TRBV6-3
CDR3aa: ASRSGYEQY

d_gene: TRBD2
v_gene: TRBV24-1
CDR3aa: ATSDRTSGRAGEQF

d_gene: NA
v_gene: TRBV7-9
CDR3aa: ASSPRQYQETQY

d_gene: NA
v_gene: TRBV20-1
CDR3aa: SASRERDTPLH

d_gene: NA
v_gene: TRBV12-3/TRBV12-4
CDR3aa: ASSLAGFQPQH

d_gene: NA
v_gene: TRBV19
CDR3aa: ASSIRGYNSPLH

d_gene: TRBD2
v_gene: TRBV7-2
CDR3aa: ASSPRGEPSTD

d_gene: NA
v_gene: TRBV11-2
CDR3aa: ASSLEIGLASEQY

d_gene: NA
v_gene: TRBV11-2
CDR3aa: ATTAGTYSYEQY

d_gene: TRBD2
v_gene: TRBV7-8
CDR3aa: ASSPRLAESTDTQY

d_gene: NA
v_gene: TRBV4-1
CDR3aa: ASSQATDSPLH

d_gene: NA
v_gene: TRBV12-3/TRBV12-4
CDR3aa: ASSFLVETEAF

d_gene: NA
v_gene: TRBV28
CDR3aa: ASSTSHGGASQPQH

d_gene: NA
v_gene: TRBV24-1
CDR3aa: AASDPSQYEQY

d_gene: TRBD1
v_gene: TRBV19
CDR3aa: ASKTGTGVGNTEAF

d_gene: NA
v_gene: TRBV7-2
CDR3aa: ASSLAGGSGNTIY

d_gene: NA
v_gene: TRBV20-1
CDR3aa: SARDRGRTYNSPLH

d_gene: NA
v_gene: TRBV7-2
CDR3aa: ASSFSTDTQY

d_gene: TRBD1
v_gene: TRBV7-9
CDR3aa: ASSPDRGEETQY

d_gene: NA
v_gene: TRBV11-1
CDR3aa: ASSWGLNEKLF

d_gene: TRBD2
v_gene: TRBV20-1
CDR3aa: SADGLAGHNEQF

d_gene: NA
v_gene: TRBV20-1
CDR3aa: SARTGHNQPQH

d_gene: TRBD2
v_gene: TRBV5-4
CDR3aa: ASSSSGARSTGELF

d_gene: TRBD2
v_gene: TRBV7-3
CDR3aa: ASSSVTSGRPNTGELF

d_gene: NA
v_gene: TRBV30
CDR3aa: AWSVKEYSNQPQH

d_gene: TRBD2
v_gene: TRBV6-2/TRBV6-3
CDR3aa: ASSRLALGGYNEQF

d_gene: TRBD1
v_gene: TRBV6-2/TRBV6-3
CDR3aa: ASRFQDRGRETQY

d_gene: NA
v_gene: TRBV24-1
CDR3aa: ATSDPDSGYT

d_gene: TRBD2
v_gene: TRBV7-3
CDR3aa: ASSPTTSGSTNEQF

d_gene: TRBD2
v_gene: TRBV19
CDR3aa: ASAGGPGDTQY

d_gene: NA
v_gene: TRBV7-3
CDR3aa: ASSHEGLQGYYGYT

d_gene: NA
v_gene: TRBV24-1
CDR3aa: ATSDSDRNTGELF

d_gene: NA
v_gene: TRBV28
CDR3aa: ASSPGQLWGGYT

d_gene: TRBD2
v_gene: TRBV7-3
CDR3aa: ASSALSGSNTGELF

d_gene: NA
v_gene: TRBV6-5
CDR3aa: ASSYSSAFSSGNTIY

d_gene: TRBD1
v_gene: TRBV10-1
CDR3aa: ASSKQGGNTEAF

d_gene: NA
v_gene: TRBV6-2/TRBV6-3
CDR3aa: ASTNGAASGTQY

d_gene: NA
v_gene: TRBV12-5
CDR3aa: ASGLGPQTYGYT